A selection of T cell receptor beta chains follows, all from one sample in a study of T cells after yellow fever vaccination. From the 5' RACE reads, TCRdb called clonotypes with MiXCR, one entry per CDR3 protein. The sample yields some 350,000 distinct CDR3 sequences, 3.5% to 4.5% seen once. This specimen was PBMCs, taken 5 days after the yellow fever booster vaccination. The source is a young man who received the YFV17D yellow fever vaccine. Both conserved end residues are part of each CDR3. The order of the fields is clone size, J gene, V gene, D gene, CDR3 DNA, CDR3 protein. A D gene is named only where the DNA matches it firmly. Clone size is shown for a subset of rows, as once, few, many or a class of expanded clone.

size: few
J: TRBJ2-5
V: TRBV20-1
D: TRBD1
DNA: TGCAGTGCTAGAACCACAGGGGAATTTTGGCAAGAGACCCAGTACTTC
CDR3: CSARTTGEFWQETQYF

size: many
J: TRBJ2-7
V: TRBV10-3
D: .
DNA: TGTGCCATCAGTGAGTCGAGACTGGCGTCCCTTCAGCAGTACTTC
CDR3: CAISESRLASLQQYF

size: .
J: TRBJ2-3
V: TRBV7-6
D: .
DNA: TGTGCCAGCAGCCACCGCGTGGGAACTAGCACAGATACGCAGTATTTT
CDR3: CASSHRVGTSTDTQYF

size: few
J: TRBJ2-7
V: TRBV5-1
D: TRBD2
DNA: TGCGCCAGCAGCTTGGAGGCGCCTAGCGGGACCTACGAGCAGTACTTC
CDR3: CASSLEAPSGTYEQYF

size: .
J: TRBJ2-6
V: TRBV6-4
D: .
DNA: TGTGCCAGCAGTGACTCGATTACTGGGGCCAACGTCCTGACTTTC
CDR3: CASSDSITGANVLTF

size: few
J: TRBJ2-5
V: TRBV30
D: .
DNA: TGTGCAGTAAGGACTGACCAAGAGACCCAGTACTTC
CDR3: CAVRTDQETQYF

size: few
J: TRBJ1-6
V: TRBV2
D: TRBD1
DNA: TGTGCCAGCAGTGGGTTGACAGGGATCCCGTATAATTCACCCCTCCACTTT
CDR3: CASSGLTGIPYNSPLHF

size: few
J: TRBJ1-2
V: TRBV12-3/TRBV12-4
D: .
DNA: TGTGCCAGCAGCGCTCGGGGGTTGTATGGCTACACCTTC
CDR3: CASSARGLYGYTF

size: few
J: TRBJ2-1
V: TRBV28
D: .
DNA: TGTGCCAGCACCCCCCGTGGTGGCGTCAATGAGCAGTTCTTC
CDR3: CASTPRGGVNEQFF

size: .
J: TRBJ2-3
V: TRBV20-1
D: .
DNA: TGCAGTGCTAGAGCGAACCGGGACATAGTCGCAGATACGCAGTATTTT
CDR3: CSARANRDIVADTQYF

size: few
J: TRBJ1-2
V: TRBV4-1
D: .
DNA: TGCGCCAGCAGCCATCCACCGGGGGGGACGAACTATGGCTACACCTTC
CDR3: CASSHPPGGTNYGYTF

size: few
J: TRBJ1-5
V: TRBV6-1
D: .
DNA: TGTGCCAGCAGTGAACGGAGGGCGGTTTTCGATCAGCCCCAGCATTTT
CDR3: CASSERRAVFDQPQHF

size: .
J: TRBJ2-7
V: TRBV5-1
D: TRBD1
DNA: TGCGCCAGCAGCTACCGGACAGGGGCCCACGAGCAGTACTTC
CDR3: CASSYRTGAHEQYF

size: few
J: TRBJ2-3
V: TRBV4-3
D: .
DNA: TGCGCCAGCAGCCAAGACGAATCTAGCACAGATACGCAGTATTTT
CDR3: CASSQDESSTDTQYF

size: few
J: TRBJ2-1
V: TRBV12-3/TRBV12-4
D: .
DNA: TGTGCCAGCAGTTTAATCGGGGAGGCATCAGGTGAGCAGTTCTTC
CDR3: CASSLIGEASGEQFF

size: few
J: TRBJ2-3
V: TRBV12-3/TRBV12-4
D: TRBD2
DNA: TGTGCCAGCAGCCCGACTAGCGGGGCCATAGATACGCAGTATTTT
CDR3: CASSPTSGAIDTQYF

size: many
J: TRBJ2-5
V: TRBV5-1
D: .
DNA: TGCGCCAGCAGCTTGGCTTCCGGGCAAGAGACCCAGTACTTC
CDR3: CASSLASGQETQYF

size: .
J: TRBJ1-5
V: TRBV5-1
D: .
DNA: TGCGCCAGCAGCCTCGACAGCTTGGGCAATCAGCCCCAGCATTTT
CDR3: CASSLDSLGNQPQHF

size: many
J: TRBJ2-5
V: TRBV10-3
D: TRBD2
DNA: TGTGCCATCAGCCCGCCCCCCGGACTAGCGGGGGGAGAGACCCAGTACTTC
CDR3: CAISPPPGLAGGETQYF

size: many
J: TRBJ2-7
V: TRBV4-3
D: .
DNA: TGCGCCAGCAGCCAAGTATTTTACGGTTCCTACGAGCAGTACTTC
CDR3: CASSQVFYGSYEQYF

size: few
J: TRBJ1-2
V: TRBV12-3/TRBV12-4
D: .
DNA: TGTGCCAGCGACGGGGGGGCGTATAGAAACTATGGCTACACCTTC
CDR3: CASDGGAYRNYGYTF

size: few
J: TRBJ2-5
V: TRBV7-2
D: .
DNA: TGTGCCAGCACCTCGGGCCAAGAGACCCAGTACTTC
CDR3: CASTSGQETQYF

size: few
J: TRBJ1-1
V: TRBV6-1
D: .
DNA: TGTGCCAGCAGTTCCTCACCGGGGCTTGAAGCTTTCTTT
CDR3: CASSSSPGLEAFF

size: few
J: TRBJ2-6
V: TRBV29-1
D: .
DNA: TGCAGCGTCCGTGAGGACTCAAAGGCTGGGGCCAACGTCCTGACTTTC
CDR3: CSVREDSKAGANVLTF

size: .
J: TRBJ2-5
V: TRBV9
D: .
DNA: TGTGCCAGCAGCGAACAAGGGGTGGGCGAGACCCAGTACTTC
CDR3: CASSEQGVGETQYF

size: .
J: TRBJ1-2
V: TRBV20-1
D: .
DNA: TGCAGTGCTAGAGATCCAACTAGGGGATATGGCTACACCTTC
CDR3: CSARDPTRGYGYTF

size: .
J: TRBJ2-3
V: TRBV5-1
D: TRBD2
DNA: TGCGCCAGCAGCCCAGTAGCGGGGATAACAGATACGCAGTATTTT
CDR3: CASSPVAGITDTQYF

size: few
J: TRBJ2-7
V: TRBV7-2
D: .
DNA: TGTGCCAGCAGCTTAGAATGGGGGAGCAACGAGCAGTACTTC
CDR3: CASSLEWGSNEQYF

size: few
J: TRBJ1-3
V: TRBV29-1
D: .
DNA: TGCAGCGCCCGGTGGACGGACCGAGGAAACACCATATATTTT
CDR3: CSARWTDRGNTIYF